This T cell receptor (beta chain) was sequenced in a study of shared T cell receptors in the human thymus. The germline V gene has CDR1 SGHVS and CDR2 FNYEAQ. The CDR3 has 14 residues. The V gene end was trimmed by 6 bases and the J gene end by 0 bases; junction bases not matched to a gene: 0. Assay used: immunoSEQ multiplex PCR; TCRdb lists only in-frame clones, some missing. The data hold more than 550,000 clones, with 80% to 90% observed a single time. The sample was also linked to a second study, of human thymus T cells. That investigation notes: Usage of V and J genes appeared biased in thymic and blood repertoires. Related reports documented highly overlapping thymic repertoires among unrelated individuals.

Material: thymocytes. The sequence derives from a girl under three years old with a congenital heart defect. The V and J genes are TRBV7-6 and TRBJ2-3; the match to TRBD2 covers 10 bases. This CDR3 is CASRAGGSTDTQYF. DNA for the CDR3: TGTGCCAGCAGAGCGGGAGGGAGCACAGATACGCAGTATTTT.